A single TCR beta chain is shown here with its context. Antigen specificity is unknown. The data were taken from a study of chemoradiotherapy in HPV16-positive cancers. Whole-study results and caveats: In HPV16-positive patients, HPV-responsive T-cell expansion tracked better recurrence-free survival. Candidate HPV-specific clones and E7-related TCR motifs grew in tumor during treatment. Functional assays defining HPV-specific T cells used only a couple of HPV16-positive patients.

Germline assignment: CDR1 LNHDA and CDR2 SQIVND (reference sequence). The CDR3 has 18 residues. Trimming removed 4 bases from V and 0 bases from J, with 16 bases in between. Samples were taken several times over chemoradiotherapy. Assay: immunoSEQ multiplex PCR; the TCRdb copy retains only in-frame clones and omits some. Here the sample spans tens of thousands of clones, roughly nine tenths being singletons. This receptor was taken from a human donor with HPV-associated anogenital cancer. The chain combines TRBV19 with TRBJ1-6; no definite D call. Here the sequenced sample was blood, taken from a patient who underwent chemoradiotherapy. DNA of the CDR3: TGTGCCAGTAGTAGGGGTCCATTTAAGAGCTCCTATAATTCACCCCTCCACTTT. Encoded protein: CASSRGPFKSSYNSPLHF.